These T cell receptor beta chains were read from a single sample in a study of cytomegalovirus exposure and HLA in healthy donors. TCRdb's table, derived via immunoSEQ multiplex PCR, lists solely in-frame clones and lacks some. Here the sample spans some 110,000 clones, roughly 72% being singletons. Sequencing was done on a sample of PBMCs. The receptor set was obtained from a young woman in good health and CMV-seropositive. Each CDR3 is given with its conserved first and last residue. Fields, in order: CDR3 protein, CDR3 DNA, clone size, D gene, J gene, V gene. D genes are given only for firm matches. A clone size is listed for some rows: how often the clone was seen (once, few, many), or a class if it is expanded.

CDR3aa: CASSYALETQYF
CDR3nt: TGTGCCAGCAGTTACGCGTTAGAGACCCAGTACTTC
abundance: -
d_gene: -
j_gene: TRBJ2-5
v_gene: TRBV6-6

CDR3aa: CASSPPRAGVNEQYF
CDR3nt: TGTGCCAGCAGCCCGCCTAGAGCGGGAGTTAACGAGCAGTACTTC
abundance: -
d_gene: TRBD2
j_gene: TRBJ2-7
v_gene: TRBV7-8

CDR3aa: CASSFIGGDEQFF
CDR3nt: TGTGCCAGCAGTTTTATCGGCGGAGATGAGCAGTTCTTC
abundance: -
d_gene: -
j_gene: TRBJ2-1
v_gene: TRBV6-5

CDR3aa: CASSEGRTGTYEQYF
CDR3nt: TGTGCCAGCAGTGAAGGAAGGACAGGGACCTACGAGCAGTACTTC
abundance: -
d_gene: TRBD1
j_gene: TRBJ2-7
v_gene: TRBV2

CDR3aa: CASSEGQGRADTQYF
CDR3nt: TGTGCCAGCAGCGAGGGACAGGGGCGCGCAGATACGCAGTATTTT
abundance: -
d_gene: TRBD1
j_gene: TRBJ2-3
v_gene: TRBV9

CDR3aa: CASSDRDRWARTDTQYF
CDR3nt: TGTGCCAGCAGTGATCGGGACAGGTGGGCACGTACAGATACGCAGTATTTT
abundance: -
d_gene: TRBD1
j_gene: TRBJ2-3
v_gene: TRBV6-1

CDR3aa: CASRLASREPSRNEQFF
CDR3nt: TGTGCAAGTCGCTTAGCTTCCCGGGAGCCTAGCCGCAATGAGCAGTTCTTC
abundance: -
d_gene: -
j_gene: TRBJ2-1
v_gene: TRBV12-2

CDR3aa: CASSPQGAGGDNEQFF
CDR3nt: TGCGCCAGCAGCCCCCAGGGGGCGGGGGGGGACAATGAGCAGTTCTTC
abundance: once
d_gene: -
j_gene: TRBJ2-1
v_gene: TRBV4-1

CDR3aa: CASSPPRASGDTQYF
CDR3nt: TGTGCCAGCAGTCCCCCGAGGGCGTCCGGGGATACGCAGTATTTT
abundance: -
d_gene: -
j_gene: TRBJ2-3
v_gene: TRBV28

CDR3aa: CASSKKGQGASDYGYTF
CDR3nt: TGTGCCAGCAGCAAGAAGGGACAGGGGGCATCGGACTATGGCTACACCTTC
abundance: once
d_gene: -
j_gene: TRBJ1-2
v_gene: TRBV21-1

CDR3aa: CASSLEQGYGYTF
CDR3nt: TGTGCCAGCAGCTTAGAGCAGGGCTATGGCTACACCTTC
abundance: -
d_gene: -
j_gene: TRBJ1-2
v_gene: TRBV11-2

CDR3aa: CASSYWRTGDEQYF
CDR3nt: TGTGCCAGCAGTTACTGGAGGACAGGCGACGAGCAGTACTTC
abundance: few
d_gene: TRBD1
j_gene: TRBJ2-7
v_gene: TRBV6-5

CDR3aa: CASSFGTGGNYGYTF
CDR3nt: TGCGCCAGCAGCTTCGGGACAGGGGGCAACTATGGCTACACCTTC
abundance: few
d_gene: TRBD1
j_gene: TRBJ1-2
v_gene: TRBV7-9

CDR3aa: CASSDRTGKSNQPQHF
CDR3nt: TGTGCCAGCAGTGATCGGACAGGGAAAAGCAATCAGCCCCAGCATTTT
abundance: -
d_gene: TRBD1
j_gene: TRBJ1-5
v_gene: TRBV6-1

CDR3aa: CASSIQGAKNIQYF
CDR3nt: TGTGCCAGCAGTATACAGGGGGCCAAAAACATTCAGTACTTC
abundance: few
d_gene: TRBD1
j_gene: TRBJ2-4
v_gene: TRBV13

CDR3aa: CASSYSGAPNIQYF
CDR3nt: TGTGCCAGCAGTTATAGCGGGGCACCAAACATTCAGTACTTC
abundance: -
d_gene: TRBD2
j_gene: TRBJ2-4
v_gene: TRBV6-5

CDR3aa: CASSVTGGSYEQYF
CDR3nt: TGTGCCAGCAGCGTAACGGGAGGTAGCTACGAGCAGTACTTC
abundance: -
d_gene: TRBD2
j_gene: TRBJ2-7
v_gene: TRBV9

CDR3aa: CASNPTGATNYGYTF
CDR3nt: TGTGCCAGTAACCCGACAGGAGCAACTAACTATGGCTACACCTTC
abundance: -
d_gene: -
j_gene: TRBJ1-2
v_gene: TRBV19

CDR3aa: CASSPRDRGADGEQFF
CDR3nt: TGTGCCAGCAGCCCTAGGGACAGGGGGGCGGACGGTGAGCAGTTCTTC
abundance: -
d_gene: TRBD1
j_gene: TRBJ2-1
v_gene: TRBV4-2

CDR3aa: CASSTRVNNSPLHF
CDR3nt: TGTGCCAGCAGTACCAGGGTCAATAATTCACCCCTCCACTTT
abundance: -
d_gene: -
j_gene: TRBJ1-6
v_gene: TRBV9

CDR3aa: CASSSQAGETASTDTQYF
CDR3nt: TGTGCCAGCAGTTCCCAAGCGGGAGAGACTGCTAGCACAGATACGCAGTATTTT
abundance: -
d_gene: TRBD2
j_gene: TRBJ2-3
v_gene: TRBV27

CDR3aa: CASSPIKGQGNTEAFF
CDR3nt: TGTGCCAGCTCACCAATTAAAGGACAGGGGAACACTGAAGCTTTCTTT
abundance: -
d_gene: TRBD1
j_gene: TRBJ1-1
v_gene: TRBV18

CDR3aa: CASSQEPSPYNEQFF
CDR3nt: TGTGCCAGCAGCCAAGAGCCTAGCCCTTACAATGAGCAGTTCTTC
abundance: -
d_gene: -
j_gene: TRBJ2-1
v_gene: TRBV4-2

CDR3aa: CASSLWSDRVGNTEAFF
CDR3nt: TGTGCCAGCAGTTTATGGTCGGACAGGGTGGGGAACACTGAAGCTTTCTTT
abundance: few
d_gene: TRBD1
j_gene: TRBJ1-1
v_gene: TRBV28

CDR3aa: CSVVAFVAGAADTQYF
CDR3nt: TGCAGCGTTGTTGCTTTCGTAGCGGGAGCTGCAGATACGCAGTATTTT
abundance: -
d_gene: TRBD2
j_gene: TRBJ2-3
v_gene: TRBV29-1

CDR3aa: CASSRGGTGGTEAFF
CDR3nt: TGTGCCAGCAGCCGAGGGGGAACAGGGGGCACTGAAGCTTTCTTT
abundance: once
d_gene: TRBD1
j_gene: TRBJ1-1
v_gene: TRBV13

CDR3aa: CASSYTSGLADEQYF
CDR3nt: TGTGCCAGCAGTTACACCTCGGGACTAGCGGACGAGCAGTACTTC
abundance: -
d_gene: TRBD2
j_gene: TRBJ2-7
v_gene: TRBV6-5

CDR3aa: CASSEGPGRREQYF
CDR3nt: TGTGCCAGCAGTGAAGGCCCCGGGAGGCGCGAGCAGTACTTC
abundance: few
d_gene: TRBD2
j_gene: TRBJ2-7
v_gene: TRBV2

CDR3aa: CASAAGTSGYEQYF
CDR3nt: TGCGCCAGCGCGGCTGGGACTAGCGGATACGAGCAGTACTTC
abundance: few
d_gene: TRBD2
j_gene: TRBJ2-7
v_gene: TRBV4-1

CDR3aa: CATSGVSGNTIYF
CDR3nt: TGTGCCACCTCAGGTGTTTCTGGAAACACCATATATTTT
abundance: -
d_gene: -
j_gene: TRBJ1-3
v_gene: TRBV19

CDR3aa: CASSLGRLAGSHTPYEQYF
CDR3nt: TGTGCCAGCAGTTTGGGGAGGCTAGCGGGAAGCCATACACCTTACGAGCAGTACTTC
abundance: -
d_gene: TRBD2
j_gene: TRBJ2-7
v_gene: TRBV28

CDR3aa: CASSIGLAGGTTDTQYF
CDR3nt: TGTGCCAGTAGTATAGGTCTAGCGGGAGGTACCACAGATACGCAGTATTTT
abundance: few
d_gene: TRBD2
j_gene: TRBJ2-3
v_gene: TRBV19

CDR3aa: CASGGGAGTDTQYF
CDR3nt: TGTGCCAGCGGTGGGGGCGCAGGCACAGATACGCAGTATTTT
abundance: -
d_gene: -
j_gene: TRBJ2-3
v_gene: TRBV6-5

CDR3aa: CASRETGTWYEQYF
CDR3nt: TGTGCCAGCAGAGAGACGGGTACTTGGTACGAGCAGTACTTC
abundance: -
d_gene: -
j_gene: TRBJ2-7
v_gene: TRBV2

CDR3aa: CASSPGTGAGPYGYTF
CDR3nt: TGTGCCAGCAGCCCGGGGACAGGGGCCGGCCCCTATGGCTACACCTTC
abundance: -
d_gene: TRBD1
j_gene: TRBJ1-2
v_gene: TRBV2

CDR3aa: CAISGGREGTEAFF
CDR3nt: TGTGCCATCAGTGGGGGCAGGGAGGGTACTGAAGCTTTCTTT
abundance: -
d_gene: -
j_gene: TRBJ1-1
v_gene: TRBV10-3

CDR3aa: CASIRGGGYGYTF
CDR3nt: TGTGCCAGCATTAGAGGGGGCGGCTATGGCTACACCTTC
abundance: few
d_gene: TRBD1
j_gene: TRBJ1-2
v_gene: TRBV6-1

CDR3aa: CASRRGGANTGELFF
CDR3nt: TGTGCCAGTAGACGCGGCGGGGCGAACACCGGGGAGCTGTTTTTT
abundance: -
d_gene: -
j_gene: TRBJ2-2
v_gene: TRBV7-2

CDR3aa: CASSIFLLSPYGYTF
CDR3nt: TGTGCCAGTAGTATTTTTCTCCTGAGTCCTTATGGCTACACCTTC
abundance: -
d_gene: -
j_gene: TRBJ1-2
v_gene: TRBV19

CDR3aa: CASSDSKDGSGNIHEQYF
CDR3nt: TGTGCCAGCAGTGACTCGAAAGATGGTAGCGGGAACATCCACGAGCAGTACTTC
abundance: -
d_gene: TRBD2
j_gene: TRBJ2-7
v_gene: TRBV6-4

CDR3aa: CASSERGLASSYEQYF
CDR3nt: TGTGCCAGCAGTGAAAGGGGACTAGCAAGCTCCTACGAGCAGTACTTC
abundance: medium-sized
d_gene: TRBD2
j_gene: TRBJ2-7
v_gene: TRBV2

CDR3aa: CASSLSQNYGYTF
CDR3nt: TGCGCCAGCAGCTTGTCCCAGAACTATGGCTACACCTTC
abundance: -
d_gene: -
j_gene: TRBJ1-2
v_gene: TRBV5-1

CDR3aa: CASSGGGYEQYF
CDR3nt: TGTGCCTCCTCAGGGGGCGGGTACGAGCAGTACTTC
abundance: -
d_gene: TRBD1
j_gene: TRBJ2-7
v_gene: TRBV30

CDR3aa: CASSFDRVETQYF
CDR3nt: TGTGCCAGCAGCTTCGACAGGGTTGAGACCCAGTACTTC
abundance: -
d_gene: TRBD1
j_gene: TRBJ2-5
v_gene: TRBV6-5

CDR3aa: CASSLAAAAHEQYF
CDR3nt: TGCGCCAGCAGCTTGGCGGCGGCTGCCCACGAGCAGTACTTC
abundance: few
d_gene: -
j_gene: TRBJ2-7
v_gene: TRBV5-1

CDR3aa: CATTWGPPQHF
CDR3nt: TGTGCCACCACCTGGGGGCCGCCCCAGCATTTT
abundance: -
d_gene: -
j_gene: TRBJ1-5
v_gene: TRBV28

CDR3aa: CASSLGAITDTQYF
CDR3nt: TGTGCCAGCAGCTTAGGGGCCATTACAGATACGCAGTATTTT
abundance: few
d_gene: -
j_gene: TRBJ2-3
v_gene: TRBV7-9

CDR3aa: CASSPGTSTDTQYF
CDR3nt: TGCGCCAGCAGTCCCGGGACTTCCACAGATACCCAGTATTTT
abundance: -
d_gene: -
j_gene: TRBJ2-3
v_gene: TRBV5-1

CDR3aa: CASSQGNTEAFF
CDR3nt: TGTGCCAGCAGTCAGGGGAACACTGAAGCTTTCTTT
abundance: -
d_gene: -
j_gene: TRBJ1-1
v_gene: TRBV9

CDR3aa: CASSLARDRANYGYTF
CDR3nt: TGTGCCAGCAGCTTGGCCCGGGACAGGGCTAACTATGGCTACACCTTC
abundance: -
d_gene: TRBD1
j_gene: TRBJ1-2
v_gene: TRBV5-4

CDR3aa: CASSQATRTSGAPAGYEQYF
CDR3nt: TGTGCCAGTAGCCAGGCTACGCGGACTAGCGGAGCTCCCGCCGGGTACGAGCAGTACTTC
abundance: -
d_gene: TRBD2
j_gene: TRBJ2-7
v_gene: TRBV19